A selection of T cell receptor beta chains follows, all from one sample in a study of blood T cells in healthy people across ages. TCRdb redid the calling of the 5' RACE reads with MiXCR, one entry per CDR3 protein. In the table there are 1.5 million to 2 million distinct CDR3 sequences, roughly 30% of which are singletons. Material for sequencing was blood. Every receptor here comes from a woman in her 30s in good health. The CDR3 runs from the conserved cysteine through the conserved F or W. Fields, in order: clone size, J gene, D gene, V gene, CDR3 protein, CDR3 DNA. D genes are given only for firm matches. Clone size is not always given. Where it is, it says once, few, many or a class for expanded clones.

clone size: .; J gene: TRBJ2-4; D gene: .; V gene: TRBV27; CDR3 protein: CAGSQPNTGHQYF; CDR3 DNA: TGTGCCGGCAGTCAGCCAAACACGGGACACCAGTACTTC
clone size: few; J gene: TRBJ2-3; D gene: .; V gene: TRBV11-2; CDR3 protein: CASSFDADTQYF; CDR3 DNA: TGTGCCAGCAGCTTCGATGCAGATACGCAGTATTTT
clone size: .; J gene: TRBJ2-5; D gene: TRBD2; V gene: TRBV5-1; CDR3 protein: CASSLGLAGGLRLETQYF; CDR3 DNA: TGCGCCAGCAGCTTGGGACTAGCGGGGGGGCTGAGACTTGAGACCCAGTACTTC
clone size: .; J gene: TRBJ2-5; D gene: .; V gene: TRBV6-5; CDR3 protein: CAISTPGEETQYF; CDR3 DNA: TGTGCCATCAGTACCCCAGGGGAAGAGACCCAGTACTTC
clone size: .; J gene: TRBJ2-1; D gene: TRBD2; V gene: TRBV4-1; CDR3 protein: CASSQTGLAGYNEQFF; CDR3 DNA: TGCGCCAGCAGCCAAACGGGACTAGCGGGTTACAATGAGCAGTTCTTC
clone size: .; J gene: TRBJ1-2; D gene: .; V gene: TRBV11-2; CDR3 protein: CASSPTYSPLQGEFGYTF; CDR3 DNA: TGTGCCAGCAGCCCAACCTATAGCCCGCTTCAGGGAGAATTTGGCTACACCTTC
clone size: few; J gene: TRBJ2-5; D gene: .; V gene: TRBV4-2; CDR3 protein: CASSQEANQETQYF; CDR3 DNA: TGTGCCAGCAGCCAAGAGGCAAATCAAGAGACCCAGTACTTC
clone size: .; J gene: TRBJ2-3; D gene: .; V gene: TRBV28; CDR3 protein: CASGRQTRTDTQYF; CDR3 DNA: TGTGCCAGCGGTAGACAAACTCGCACAGATACGCAGTATTTT
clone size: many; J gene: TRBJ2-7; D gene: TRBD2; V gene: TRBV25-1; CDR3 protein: CASSDYSSGSSHEQYF; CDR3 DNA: TGTGCCAGCAGTGACTACTCTAGCGGGAGTTCCCACGAGCAGTACTTC
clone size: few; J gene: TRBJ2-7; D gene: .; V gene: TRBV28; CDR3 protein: CASVDRLNSYEQYF; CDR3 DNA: TGTGCCTCCGTAGACAGGCTGAACTCCTACGAGCAGTACTTC
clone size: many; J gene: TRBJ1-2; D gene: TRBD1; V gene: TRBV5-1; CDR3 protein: CASSLGTGGSYGYTF; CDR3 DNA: TGCGCCAGCAGCTTGGGGACAGGGGGCTCTTATGGCTACACCTTC
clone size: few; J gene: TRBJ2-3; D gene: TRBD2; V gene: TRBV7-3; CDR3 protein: CASSSIHLAGGITDTQYF; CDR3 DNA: TGTGCCAGCAGCTCCATCCACCTAGCGGGGGGAATCACAGATACGCAGTATTTT
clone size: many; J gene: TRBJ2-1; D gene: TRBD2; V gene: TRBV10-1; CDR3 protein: CASSPRPGLATNEQFF; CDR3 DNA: TGCGCCAGCAGCCCAAGACCGGGACTAGCGACCAATGAGCAGTTCTTC
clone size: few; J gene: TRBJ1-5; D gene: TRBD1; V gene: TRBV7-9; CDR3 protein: CASSRGGQTMNQPQHF; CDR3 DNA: TGTGCCAGCAGCCGTGGGGGACAGACGATGAATCAGCCCCAGCATTTT
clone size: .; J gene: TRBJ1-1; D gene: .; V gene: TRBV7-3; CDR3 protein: CASSGERDTGAFF; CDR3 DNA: TGTGCCAGCAGCGGGGAGCGGGACACTGGAGCTTTCTTT
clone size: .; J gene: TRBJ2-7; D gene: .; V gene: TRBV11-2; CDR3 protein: CASSYERAKGGYEQYF; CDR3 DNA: TGTGCCAGCAGCTACGAGCGGGCGAAGGGAGGATACGAGCAGTACTTC
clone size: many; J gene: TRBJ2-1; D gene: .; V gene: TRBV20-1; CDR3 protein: CSARSYLGGASTWLARGNEQFF; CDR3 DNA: TGCAGTGCTAGATCTTATCTTGGGGGGGCATCCACCTGGCTTGCGCGCGGCAATGAGCAGTTCTTC
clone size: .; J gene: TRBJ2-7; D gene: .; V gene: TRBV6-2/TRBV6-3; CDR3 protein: CASRQGPDEQYF; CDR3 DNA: TGTGCCAGCAGGCAGGGTCCGGACGAGCAGTACTTC
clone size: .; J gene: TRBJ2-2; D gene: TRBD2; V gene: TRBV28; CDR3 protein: CASGRDTGELFF; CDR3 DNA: TGTGCCTCCGGGAGGGACACCGGGGAGCTGTTTTTT
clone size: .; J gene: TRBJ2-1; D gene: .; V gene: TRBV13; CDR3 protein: CASSSISPGNEQFF; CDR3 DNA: TGTGCCAGCAGCTCGATTTCCCCGGGGAATGAGCAGTTCTTC
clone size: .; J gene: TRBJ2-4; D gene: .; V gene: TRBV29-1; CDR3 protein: CSARLLLSKNIQYF; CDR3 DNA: TGCAGCGCTCGACTACTACTGAGCAAAAACATTCAGTACTTC
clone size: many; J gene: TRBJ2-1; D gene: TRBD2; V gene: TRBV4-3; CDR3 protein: CASSQESGSSYNEQFF; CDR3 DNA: TGCGCCAGCAGCCAAGAGAGCGGGAGCTCCTACAATGAGCAGTTCTTC
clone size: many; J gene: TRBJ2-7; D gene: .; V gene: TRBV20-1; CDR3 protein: CSAKDREFYEQYF; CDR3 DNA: TGCAGTGCCAAAGACAGAGAATTCTACGAGCAGTACTTC
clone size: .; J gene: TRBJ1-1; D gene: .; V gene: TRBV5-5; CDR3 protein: CASSLAAGEEAFF; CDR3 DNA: TGTGCCAGCAGCTTAGCAGCCGGGGAGGAAGCTTTCTTT
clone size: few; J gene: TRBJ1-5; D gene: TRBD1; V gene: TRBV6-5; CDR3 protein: CASSSRTGNNQPQHF; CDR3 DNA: TGTGCCAGCAGTTCCCGGACAGGGAACAATCAGCCCCAGCATTTT
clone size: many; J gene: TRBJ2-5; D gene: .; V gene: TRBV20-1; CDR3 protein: CSAEYQETQYF; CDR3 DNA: TGCAGTGCAGAGTACCAAGAGACCCAGTACTTC
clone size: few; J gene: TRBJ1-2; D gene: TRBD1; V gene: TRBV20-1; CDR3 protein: CSAIVTGGEGYTF; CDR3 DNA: TGCAGTGCTATTGTGACAGGGGGCGAGGGCTACACCTTC
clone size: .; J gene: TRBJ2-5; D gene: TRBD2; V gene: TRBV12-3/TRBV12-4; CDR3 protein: CASSPDGAGGETQYF; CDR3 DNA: TGTGCCAGCAGTCCAGATGGTGCGGGAGGAGAGACCCAGTACTTC
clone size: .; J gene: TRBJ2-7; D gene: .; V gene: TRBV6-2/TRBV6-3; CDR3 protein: CASSYSARVQTDDKQYF; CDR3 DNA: TGTGCCAGCAGTTACTCGGCCCGGGTCCAGACAGATGACAAGCAGTACTTC
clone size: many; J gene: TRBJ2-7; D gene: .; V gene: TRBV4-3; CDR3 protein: CASSQEVRGSYEQYF; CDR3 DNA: TGCGCCAGCAGCCAAGAGGTCAGGGGTTCCTACGAGCAGTACTTC
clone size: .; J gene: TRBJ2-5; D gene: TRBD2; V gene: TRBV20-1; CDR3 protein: CSARWPHGTSGGVKQETQYF; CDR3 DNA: TGCAGTGCTAGGTGGCCCCACGGGACTAGCGGGGGGGTGAAACAAGAGACCCAGTACTTC
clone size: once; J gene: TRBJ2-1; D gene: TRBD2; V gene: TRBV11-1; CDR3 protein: CASSSPRELAGADDEQFF; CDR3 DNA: TGTGCCAGCAGCTCACCCAGAGAACTAGCGGGGGCCGATGATGAGCAGTTCTTC
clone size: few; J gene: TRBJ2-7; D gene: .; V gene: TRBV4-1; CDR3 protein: CASSQPGLGGGEQYF; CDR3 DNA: TGCGCCAGCAGCCAGCCGGGACTGGGGGGAGGTGAGCAGTACTTC
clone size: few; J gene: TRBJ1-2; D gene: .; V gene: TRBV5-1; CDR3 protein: CASSLETREVYTF; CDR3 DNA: TGCGCCAGCAGCTTGGAGACCCGGGAGGTCTACACCTTC
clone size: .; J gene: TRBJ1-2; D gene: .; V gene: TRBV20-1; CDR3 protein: CSASNAGYTF; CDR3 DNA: TGCAGTGCTAGTAATGCTGGCTACACCTTC
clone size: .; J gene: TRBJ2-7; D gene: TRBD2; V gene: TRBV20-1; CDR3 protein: CSARTSGINEQYF; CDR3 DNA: TGCAGTGCTCGGACTAGCGGGATCAACGAGCAGTACTTC
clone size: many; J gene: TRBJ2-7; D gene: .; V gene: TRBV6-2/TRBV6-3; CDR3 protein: CASNPRRGLVHEQYF; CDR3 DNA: TGTGCCAGCAATCCCAGGAGGGGGCTAGTCCACGAGCAGTACTTC
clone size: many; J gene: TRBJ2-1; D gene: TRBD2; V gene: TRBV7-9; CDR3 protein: CASSPPQRGPHNEQFF; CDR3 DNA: TGTGCCAGCAGCCCGCCCCAGCGGGGGCCCCACAATGAGCAGTTCTTC
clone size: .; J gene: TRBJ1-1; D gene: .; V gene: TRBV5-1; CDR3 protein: CASSGRGQNTEAFF; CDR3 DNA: TGCGCCAGCAGCGGACGGGGGCAGAACACTGAAGCTTTCTTT
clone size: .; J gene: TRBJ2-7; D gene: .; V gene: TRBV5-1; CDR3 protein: CASSEGPADLYEQYF; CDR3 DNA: TGCGCCAGCAGCGAGGGACCGGCAGACCTCTACGAGCAGTACTTC
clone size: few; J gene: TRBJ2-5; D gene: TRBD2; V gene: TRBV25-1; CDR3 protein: CASSPRGGGGKTQYF; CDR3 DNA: TGTGCCAGCAGTCCCCGGGGGGGCGGTGGAAAGACCCAGTACTTC
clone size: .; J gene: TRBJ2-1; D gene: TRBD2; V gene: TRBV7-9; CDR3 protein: CASSFAGVEQFF; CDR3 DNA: TGTGCCAGCAGCTTCGCGGGGGTTGAGCAGTTCTTC
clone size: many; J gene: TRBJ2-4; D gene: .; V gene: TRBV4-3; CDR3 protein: CASSQDRGVLAKNIQYF; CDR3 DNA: TGCGCCAGCAGCCAAGATCGAGGGGTCCTAGCCAAAAACATTCAGTACTTC
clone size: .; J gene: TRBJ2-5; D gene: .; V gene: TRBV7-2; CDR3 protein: CASSFMGSPTQYF; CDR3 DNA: TGTGCCAGCAGCTTCATGGGCAGCCCGACCCAGTACTTC
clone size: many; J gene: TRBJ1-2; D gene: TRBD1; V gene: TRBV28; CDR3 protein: CASSRDRGASYTF; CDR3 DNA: TGTGCCAGCAGTCGGGACAGGGGAGCTAGCTACACCTTC
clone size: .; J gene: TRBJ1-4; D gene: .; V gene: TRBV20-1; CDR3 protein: CSAMGVTNEKLFF; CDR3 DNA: TGCAGTGCCATGGGGGTAACTAATGAAAAACTGTTTTTT
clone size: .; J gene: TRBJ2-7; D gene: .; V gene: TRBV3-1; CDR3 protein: CASSQDHSSVYEQYF; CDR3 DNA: TGTGCCAGCAGCCAAGATCATAGTAGTGTCTACGAGCAGTACTTC
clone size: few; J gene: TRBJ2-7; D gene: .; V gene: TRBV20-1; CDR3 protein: CSAGPGYEQYF; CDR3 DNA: TGCAGTGCGGGCCCAGGCTACGAGCAGTACTTC
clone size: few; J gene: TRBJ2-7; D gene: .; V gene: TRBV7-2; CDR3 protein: CASSLDYQSYEQYF; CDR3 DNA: TGTGCCAGCAGCTTAGACTACCAATCCTACGAGCAGTACTTC
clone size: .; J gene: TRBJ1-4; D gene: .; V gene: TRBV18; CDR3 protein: CASSPGLSTNEKLFF; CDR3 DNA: TGTGCCAGCTCACCGGGACTGTCAACTAATGAAAAACTGTTTTTT
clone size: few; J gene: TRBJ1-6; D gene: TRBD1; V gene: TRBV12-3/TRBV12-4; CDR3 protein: CASSPTTGGNSPLHF; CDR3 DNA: TGTGCCAGCAGTCCCACGACAGGGGGGAATTCACCCCTCCACTTT
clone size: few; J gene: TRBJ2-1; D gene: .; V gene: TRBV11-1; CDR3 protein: CASSLETWGDRQFF; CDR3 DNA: TGTGCCAGCAGCTTAGAGACCTGGGGGGATAGGCAGTTCTTC